This paragraph reports one TCR beta chain. The record originates from a study of shared clonotypes between healthy human individuals. Trimming stripped 6 bases from V and 7 bases from J, with 10 bases between. CDR1 and CDR2 from the germline V gene are MGHDK and SYGVNS. The CDR3 has 12 amino acids. Repertoires were generated with immunoSEQ multiplex PCR, while TCRdb's copy carries only in-frame clones and drops some. Of over a million clones in the sample, around 78% are singletons; the top ten hold more than 0.5%. This TCR was sampled from a young man in good health. Some clones in this sample may be carry-over from other donors' samples. The chain uses TRBV25-1 and TRBJ1-5, with TRBD1 as a possible D gene (5 bases). The specimen was memory CD4+ T cells from PBMCs. Sample subset: CD45RA-negative fraction. CDR3 coding DNA: TGTGCCAGCAGGCAGGGTTTCCAGCCCCAGCATTTT. This encodes CASRQGFQPQHF.